This T cell receptor beta chain was recovered during a study of memory CD4+ T cells and cytomegalovirus serostatus. Study-level information: Of the healthy Belgian adults, 9 or 10 were CMV seropositive and more than 20 seronegative. Study-wide points: The CMV-associated TCR signature appears largely within the CD4+ memory repertoire.

Germline V lookup: CDR1 GTSNPN, CDR2 SVGIG (reference sequence). Unmatched junction bases numbered 5, after V lost 1 base and J lost 6 bases. This CDR3 contains 13 residues. As regards this clone: Its antigen is unidentified.

Only in-frame clones appear in the TCRdb table, and some are missing; sequencing was by immunoSEQ multiplex PCR. The table records 45,000 to 65,000 clones, 78% of them present only once. The sort gate was single viable CD3+CD4+CD8-CD45RO+ cells for memory CD4+ T cells. This rearrangement joins TRBV30 to TRBJ1-2; 7 bases are shared with TRBD1. The source material was memory CD4+ T cells from blood. The clonotype comes from an adult in good health and CMV-seronegative. This CDR3 is CAWSGRTGDGYTF. The CDR3 DNA reads TGTGCCTGGAGTGGACGTACAGGGGATGGCTACACCTTC.